These 32 T cell receptor beta chains came from one sample sequenced in a study of blood T cell repertoires in COVID-19. Measured with immunoSEQ multiplex PCR; TCRdb has only the in-frame clones, and not every one. The sample has 230,000 or so clones, roughly 76% seen once. The sample consisted of peripheral blood. These receptors were collected from a human donor in a cohort sampled during active COVID-19.

This sequence joins TRBV7-2 and TRBJ1-6; TRBD1 agrees at 8 bases. The length of the CDR3 is 14 residues. Germline assignment: CDR1 SGHTA and CDR2 FQGNSA. Trimming removed 4 bases from V and 8 bases from J; junction bases left unmatched: 4. The CDR3 sequence: CASSYDRGYSPLHF. CDR3 in DNA: TGTGCCAGCAGCTACGACAGGGGATATTCACCCCTCCACTTT.

The V gene is TRBV5-8, the J gene TRBJ2-7; TRBD1 might be the D (5 bases). V dropped 0 bases and J dropped 0 bases, with 7 bases sitting between them. The germline V gene has CDR1 SGHTS and CDR2 YDEGEE. The CDR3 runs 14 residues. The CDR3 coding sequence is TGTGCCAGCAGCTTGGGCAGGGCCTCCTACGAGCAGTACTTC. Translating it yields CASSLGRASYEQYF.

The rearrangement links TRBV5-6 to TRBJ2-3; D might be TRBD2 (6 bases). V lost 2 bases and J lost 0, with 13 bases in between. The CDR3 consists of 16 residues. Germline values: CDR1 SGHDT, CDR2 YYEEEE. The CDR3 region has the DNA TGTGCCAGCAGCTTTTATAGCGGATCTAGCACAGATACGCAGTATTTT. It translates to CASSFYSGSSTDTQYF.

The gene calls are TRBV25-1 and TRBJ2-6, with a weak D call TRBD2 (5 bases). CDR1 MGHDK and CDR2 SYGVNS come from the germline V gene. The ends were cut back, 4 bases at V and 4 bases at J, with 11 bases in the middle. This CDR3 is 15 amino acids long. CDR3 loop: CASSARGLGANVLTF. CDR3 nucleotide sequence: TGTGCCAGCAGTGCCCGAGGGTTAGGGGCCAACGTCCTGACTTTC. The entire variable domain, with the rest obtained from reference TRBV25-1 and TRBJ2-6, is as follows: EADIYQTPRYLVIGTGKKITLECSQTMGHDKMYWYQQDPGMELHLIHYSYGVNSTEKGDLSSESTVSRIRTEHFPLTLESARPSHTSQYLCASSARGLGANVLTFGAGSRLTVL.

The CDR3 reads CASSPGNTIYGYTF. In nucleotides, the CDR3 is TGTGCCAGCAGCCCAGGGAATACCATCTATGGCTACACCTTC. The chain recombines TRBV11-1 with TRBJ1-2; perhaps TRBD1 as D (5 bases). CDR1 SGHAT and CDR2 FQDESV come from the germline V gene (reference sequence). The ends were cut back, 5 bases at V and 4 bases at J, with 14 bases in the middle. The CDR3 runs to 14 residues.

V gene TRBV5-4 combines with J gene TRBJ2-7; TRBD1 is a possible D gene (6 bases). Deletions cut 4 bases from V and 4 bases from J, with 9 bases between. In germline, CDR1 is SGHNT, CDR2 YYREEE (reference sequence). The CDR3 extends over 12 amino acids. The CDR3 region has the DNA TGTGCCAGCAGCGCGGACAGATACGAGCAGTACTTC. It is translated as CASSADRYEQYF.

The J gene is TRBJ2-1, the V gene TRBV11-2; 10 nucleotides line up with TRBD2. The CDR3 contains 16 residues. Trimming at V came to 0 bases and at J to 7 bases, leaving 6 bases not matched to a gene. Germline-derived CDR1 and CDR2 are SGHAT and FQNNGV. CDR3 sequence (DNA): TGTGCCAGCAGCTTAGAGGCTAGCGGGAGTGGAAATGAGCAGTTCTTC. This encodes CASSLEASGSGNEQFF.

The chain uses TRBV19 and TRBJ2-7, with TRBD1 identical over 7 bases. CDR1 LNHDA and CDR2 SQIVND come from the germline V gene (reference sequence). The J segment lost 5 bases and the V segment lost 4 bases, leaving 14 bases of the junction unmatched. The CDR3 runs 16 residues. The chain's CDR3 is CASSTPGKGASHEQYF. The CDR3 DNA is TGTGCCAGTAGTACCCCCGGGAAGGGGGCGTCCCACGAGCAGTACTTC.

The V and J genes are TRBV5-1 and TRBJ2-2; 7 bases fit TRBD2. Trimming cost V 6 bases and J 6 bases; bases outside gene matches: 11. CDR3 length equals 15 residues. Germline-derived CDR1 and CDR2 are SGHRS and YFSETQ. The CDR3 sequence: CASTPGGNRPGELFF. The CDR3 nucleotides read TGCGCCAGCACCCCGGGGGGTAATCGACCCGGGGAGCTGTTTTTT.

This chain links TRBV7-8 with TRBJ2-3; the D gene is possibly TRBD1 (5 bases). The CDR3 length is 14 residues. V lost 1 base and J lost 6, with 11 bases in between. Looked up from germline, CDR1 is SGHVS and CDR2 is FQNEAQ. The CDR3 sequence is CASSLVPGWDTQYF. Written as DNA, the CDR3 is TGTGCCAGCAGCTTAGTCCCAGGGTGGGATACGCAGTATTTT.

V gene TRBV7-2 combines with J gene TRBJ1-6; 9 bases align to TRBD1. The CDR3 contains 19 residues. Germline-derived CDR1 and CDR2 are SGHTA and FQGNSA. Trimming cost V 5 bases and J 2 bases; bases outside gene matches: 13. In DNA, the CDR3 is TGTGCCAGCAGCCGCCACATGGACAGGGGTATTGCCTATAATTCACCCCTCCACTTT. As protein: CASSRHMDRGIAYNSPLHF. The whole variable domain, remainder taken from reference TRBV7-2 and TRBJ1-6, is GAGVSQSPSNKVTEKGKDVELRCDPISGHTALYWYRQSLGQGLEFLIYFQGNSAPDKSGLPSDRFSAERTGGSVSTLTIQRTQQEDSAVYLCASSRHMDRGIAYNSPLHFGNGTRLTVT.

V is TRBV19 and J is TRBJ1-2; unclear D gene. Per the germline V gene, CDR1 is LNHDA and CDR2 is SQIVND (reference sequence). The V gene lost 3 bases and the J gene lost 8 bases, with 10 bases spanning the gap. This CDR3 comprises 12 residues. The CDR3 here is CASSMTGNGYTF. For the CDR3, the DNA is TGTGCCAGTAGTATGACCGGGAACGGCTACACCTTC. The whole variable domain, filled in from reference TRBV19 and TRBJ1-2, reads DGGITQSPKYLFRKEGQNVTLSCEQNLNHDAMYWYRQDPGQGLRLIYYSQIVNDFQKGDIAEGYSVSREKKESFPLTVTSAQKNPTAFYLCASSMTGNGYTFGSGTRLTVV.

The chain couples TRBV7-2 to TRBJ2-7; TRBD2 might be the D (5 bases). Germline V CDR1 and CDR2: SGHTA, FQGNSA. The CDR3 is 15 residues long. Trimming left V 1 base short and J 1 base short, with 11 bases between. Here the CDR3 DNA reads TGTGCCAGCAGCTTAGGAGGGCTTGGTTCCTACGAGCAGTACTTC. It codes for CASSLGGLGSYEQYF. Together with reference TRBV7-2 and TRBJ2-7, the CDR3 gives the full variable domain: GAGVSQSPSNKVTEKGKDVELRCDPISGHTALYWYRQSLGQGLEFLIYFQGNSAPDKSGLPSDRFSAERTGGSVSTLTIQRTQQEDSAVYLCASSLGGLGSYEQYFGPGTRLTVT.

The rearrangement links TRBV7-2 to TRBJ2-3; 14 bases map to TRBD2. In germline, CDR1 is SGHTA, CDR2 FQGNSA. V lost 4 bases and J lost 6; bases outside the gene matches: 3. CDR3 size: 15 residues. CDR3 region: CASSWTSGRFDTQYF. CDR3 sequence (DNA): TGTGCCAGCAGCTGGACTAGCGGGAGGTTTGATACGCAGTATTTT. Based on the CDR3 plus reference TRBV7-2 and TRBJ2-3, the full variable domain is GAGVSQSPSNKVTEKGKDVELRCDPISGHTALYWYRQSLGQGLEFLIYFQGNSAPDKSGLPSDRFSAERTGGSVSTLTIQRTQQEDSAVYLCASSWTSGRFDTQYFGPGTRLTVL.

This clone turned up a few times. The chain uses TRBV9 and TRBJ2-7, with 7 bases matching TRBD1. The CDR3 is made up of 11 amino acids. From germline, CDR1 is SGDLS and CDR2 YYNGEE. The CDR3 protein is CANRGPYEQYF. In DNA, the CDR3 is TGTGCTAACAGGGGCCCCTACGAGCAGTACTTC.

The chain couples TRBV9 to TRBJ2-7; 11 bases are a match to TRBD2. The CDR3 spans 16 residues. V lost 4 bases, J lost 3 bases, and 9 bases stayed unmatched. The V gene's germline CDR1 is SGDLS and CDR2 YYNGEE. CDR3: CASSPDPLAGVYEQYF. The DNA of the CDR3 is TGTGCCAGCAGCCCAGACCCACTAGCGGGAGTCTACGAGCAGTACTTC.

The chain combines TRBV27 with TRBJ2-7; 7 bases line up with TRBD2. V lost 5 bases and J lost 7; bases outside the gene matches: 17. CDR1 is MNHEY, CDR2 SMNVEV, per germline (reference sequence). CDR3 size: 16 residues. In DNA form, the CDR3 reads TGTGCCAGCAGTGACCGACTAGCCTCCGTCTCTAGGGAGCAGTACTTC. Translating gives CASSDRLASVSREQYF.

This clone appeared once. This chain joins TRBV5-5 and TRBJ1-1; D gene unclear. Deletions cut 0 bases from V and 2 bases from J, with 8 bases between. CDR1 is SGHKS and CDR2 is YYEKEE in the germline V gene (reference sequence). This CDR3 comprises 14 residues. CDR3 in amino acids: CASSLAGSNTEAFF. DNA of the CDR3: TGTGCCAGCAGCTTGGCCGGTTCTAACACTGAAGCTTTCTTT.

The V and J genes are TRBV19 and TRBJ2-2, with TRBD1 matching 7 bases. Per the germline V gene, CDR1 is LNHDA and CDR2 is SQIVND (reference sequence). V shed 7 bases and J 5 bases; nucleotides not matched to a gene: 10. There are 15 residues in the CDR3. The CDR3 bases are TGTGCCAGTACCCAAGGCAGGGGGTTGACCGGGGAGCTGTTTTTT. It yields the protein CASTQGRGLTGELFF.

The chain uses TRBV14 and TRBJ2-2; TRBD1 is a possible D gene (6 bases). CDR3 size: 13 residues. Per the germline V gene, CDR1 is SGHDN and CDR2 is FVKESK. V was trimmed by 7 bases and J by 6 bases, leaving 12 bases between them. The chain's CDR3 is CASTHRAPGELFF. For the CDR3, the DNA is TGTGCCAGCACCCACAGGGCCCCCGGGGAGCTGTTTTTT.

This sequence joins TRBV7-2 and TRBJ2-7; 9 positions agree with TRBD2. Germline-derived CDR1 and CDR2 are SGHTA and FQGNSA. The CDR3 length is 15 residues. Unmatched junction bases numbered 6, after V lost 5 bases and J lost 1 base. DNA of the CDR3: TGTGCCAGCAGCCCCCTAGCGGGACGGTCCTACGAGCAGTACTTC. This codes for CASSPLAGRSYEQYF. Full variable domain (missing parts from reference TRBV7-2 and TRBJ2-7): GAGVSQSPSNKVTEKGKDVELRCDPISGHTALYWYRQSLGQGLEFLIYFQGNSAPDKSGLPSDRFSAERTGGSVSTLTIQRTQQEDSAVYLCASSPLAGRSYEQYFGPGTRLTVT.

V and J are TRBV28 and TRBJ2-2, with D possibly TRBD1 on 6 matching bases. Germline V gene sequence: CDR1 MDHEN, CDR2 SYDVKM. The V end lost 7 bases, the J end lost 1 base, and 13 bases lay between the germline ends. The CDR3 extends over 15 amino acids. CDR3 amino acids: CASTTGTLNTGELFF. The CDR3 region has the DNA TGTGCCAGCACCACCGGGACACTGAACACCGGGGAGCTGTTTTTT. Together with reference TRBV28 and TRBJ2-2, the CDR3 gives the full variable domain: DVKVTQSSRYLVKRTGEKVFLECVQDMDHENMFWYRQDPGLGLRLIYFSYDVKMKEKGDIPEGYSVSREKKERFSLILESASTNQTSMYLCASTTGTLNTGELFFGEGSRLTVL.

This chain joins TRBV4-2 and TRBJ1-6; perhaps TRBD1 as D (5 bases). CDR1 and CDR2 from the germline V gene are LGHNA and YNFKEQ. V was shortened by 0 bases and J by 9 bases, with 15 bases between the two germline ends. The CDR3 runs 16 residues. In nucleotides, the CDR3 is TGTGCCAGCAGCCAAGATTGGGGCGGGGCGGGTTCACCCCTCCACTTT. This translates into CASSQDWGGAGSPLHF.

The V call is TRBV7-2, the J call TRBJ2-6, with TRBD2 matching 9 bases. J lost 10 bases, V lost 4 bases, and 5 bases had no gene match. Germline-derived CDR1 and CDR2 are SGHTA and FQGNSA. The CDR3 is 14 residues long. CDR3 residues: CASSSGLASNVLTF. The CDR3 region has the DNA TGTGCCAGCAGCTCGGGACTAGCCTCTAACGTCCTGACTTTC. The entire variable domain, with the rest obtained from reference TRBV7-2 and TRBJ2-6, is as follows: GAGVSQSPSNKVTEKGKDVELRCDPISGHTALYWYRQSLGQGLEFLIYFQGNSAPDKSGLPSDRFSAERTGGSVSTLTIQRTQQEDSAVYLCASSSGLASNVLTFGAGSRLTVL.

The rearrangement joins TRBV5-6 to TRBJ2-7; D gene unclear. The CDR3 spans 15 residues. V shed 1 base and J shed 3 bases, with 14 bases lying between them. The germline V gene has CDR1 SGHDT and CDR2 YYEEEE. The CDR3 protein is CASSLWAAGGYEQYF. The DNA of the CDR3 is TGTGCCAGCAGCTTGTGGGCAGCAGGTGGCTACGAGCAGTACTTC.

The V gene is TRBV19, the J gene TRBJ1-2; TRBD1 is a possible D gene (5 bases). Germline loops: CDR1 LNHDA, CDR2 SQIVND (reference sequence). The V end lost 5 bases, the J end lost 4 bases, and 14 bases lay between the germline ends. CDR3 length equals 14 residues. CDR3 coding DNA: TGTGCCAGTAGTCCGACGACAGTTCTCTATGGCTACACCTTC. Amino acid sequence: CASSPTTVLYGYTF.

V gene TRBV5-1 combines with J gene TRBJ1-6; no definite D call. V shed 4 bases and J shed 7 bases, with 21 bases lying between them. Germline CDR1 is SGHRS and CDR2 is YFSETQ. CDR3 length: 17 amino acids. CDR3 region: CASSAGEFAWRNSPLHF. The CDR3 coding sequence is TGCGCCAGCAGCGCCGGAGAATTTGCTTGGCGGAATTCACCCCTCCACTTT. Complete variable domain (other parts from reference TRBV5-1 and TRBJ1-6): KAGVTQTPRYLIKTRGQQVTLSCSPISGHRSVSWYQQTPGQGLQFLFEYFSETQRNKGNFPGRFSGRQFSNSRSEMNVSTLELGDSALYLCASSAGEFAWRNSPLHFGNGTRLTVT.

The rearrangement links TRBV28 to TRBJ2-3, with D perhaps matching TRBD2 (5 bases). This CDR3 has 14 amino acids. V lost 3 bases and J 5 bases, leaving 12 bases between the germline ends. Germline CDR1 reads MDHEN; CDR2 reads SYDVKM. The CDR3 sequence: CASSFSGSRDTQYF. As DNA, the CDR3 is TGTGCCAGCAGTTTCTCGGGGAGCCGAGATACGCAGTATTTT. Drawing the rest from reference TRBV28 and TRBJ2-3, the complete variable domain is DVKVTQSSRYLVKRTGEKVFLECVQDMDHENMFWYRQDPGLGLRLIYFSYDVKMKEKGDIPEGYSVSREKKERFSLILESASTNQTSMYLCASSFSGSRDTQYFGPGTRLTVL.

The V gene is TRBV10-3, the J gene TRBJ1-2; D ambiguous. Germline V gene data show CDR1 as ENHRY and CDR2 as SYGVKD. V dropped 3 bases and J dropped 5 bases, with 10 bases sitting between them. The CDR3 runs 13 residues. CDR3 bases: TGTGCCATCAGTGAAATTGCGGGGTATGGCTACACCTTC. Protein: CAISEIAGYGYTF.

This clone occurred once. The J gene is TRBJ2-2, the V gene TRBV29-1; 14 positions match TRBD2. CDR3 length equals 16 residues. Unmatched junction bases numbered 5, after V lost 4 bases and J lost 4 bases. Per the germline V gene, CDR1 is SQVTM and CDR2 is ANQGSEA. This CDR3 is CSVAGLAGEFTGELFF. CDR3 nucleotides: TGCAGCGTTGCGGGACTAGCGGGAGAATTCACCGGGGAGCTGTTTTTT.

This sequence joins TRBV6-2 or TRBV6-3 and TRBJ2-2; 8 nucleotides line up with TRBD2. Germline V gene sequence: CDR1 MNHEY, CDR2 SVGEGT. V lost 6 bases and J lost 4; bases outside the gene matches: 4. The CDR3 loop spans 14 amino acids. The chain's CDR3 is CASSQAGVTGELFF. CDR3 DNA: TGTGCCAGCAGCCAAGCGGGAGTCACCGGGGAGCTGTTTTTT.

The chain has TRBV2 and TRBJ2-5, with 8 bases lining up with TRBD2. CDR1 and CDR2 from the germline V gene are SNHLY and FYNNEI. With V trimmed by 7 bases and J by 4 bases, 2 bases remained unmatched. The CDR3 length is 12 residues. The CDR3 loop reads CASKAGGETQYF. CDR3 nucleotides: TGTGCCAGCAAGGCGGGAGGAGAGACCCAGTACTTC.